Given below is one T cell receptor (beta chain) in context. This sample is part of a study of technical replicates of blood from a few donors. CDR1 and CDR2 (germline): SEHNR, FQNEAQ (reference sequence). This CDR3 comprises 14 residues. Trimming stripped 5 bases from V and 0 bases from J, with 10 bases between. Measured with immunoSEQ multiplex PCR; TCRdb has only the in-frame clones, and not every one. The sample yields about 78,000 clones, over 90% seen once. The sequencing sample was made of T cells isolated from PBMCs. The receptor was isolated from a human donor in good health. This chain links TRBV7-9 with TRBJ1-1; D call uncertain. In nucleotides, the CDR3 is TGTGCCAGCAGCCCCCCCTTTTTGAACACTGAAGCTTTCTTT. Translated, it gives CASSPPFLNTEAFF.